This section outlines one T cell receptor beta chain sequence together with its context. Its antigen remains unknown. Sequencing was performed with immunoSEQ multiplex PCR; in TCRdb, only in-frame clones are kept and a portion is missing. The sample holds fewer than 110,000 clones, roughly 81% seen once. The sample originates from a study of glioma-infiltrating T cells after dendritic cell vaccination. Whole-study context: Patients received autologous tumor lysate-pulsed dendritic cell vaccination between about 2003 and 2013. Monocyte-derived dendritic cells, cultured seven days with IL-4 and GM-CSF, were pulsed with autologous tumor lysate. Points from the study as a whole: Higher pretreatment TIL content predicted longer progression-free time and survival.

Isocitrate dehydrogenase mutation was absent in all glioblastoma patients. The sample was blood, taken before dendritic cell vaccination. The TCR sequence derives from a human donor with glioblastoma.

For the CDR3, the DNA is TGTGCCAGCAGCTTAGATCGGGGCGGGGGGGCCGCGGAGACCCAGTACTTC. Residues: CASSLDRGGGAAETQYF. The chain recombines TRBV11-2 with TRBJ2-5; 9 positions agree with TRBD2. The V segment lost 0 bases and the J segment 5 bases; nucleotides outside the gene matches: 10. This CDR3 is built from 17 residues. Per germline, CDR1 SGHAT and CDR2 FQNNGV.